The T cell receptor (beta chain) described here comes from a study of T cell responses to AZD1222 COVID-19 vaccine. Study-wide findings and caveats: All repertoire sampling was performed exclusively after the peak T cell response.

The repertoire was sequenced with immunoSEQ multiplex PCR; TCRdb's copy has only in-frame clones and lacks some. The data contain roughly 100,000 clones, around 83% of them singletons. As for this clone: Its antigen remains unidentified.

The material was peripheral blood, obtained on day 0 of AZD1222 vaccination. The TCR comes from an adult in good health.

For the CDR3, the DNA is TGTGCCAGCAGCTTGCGGGGGGTCCAAGAGACCCAGTACTTC. Translated, it gives CASSLRGVQETQYF. The chain links TRBV5-4 to TRBJ2-5, with 7 bases lining up with TRBD2. Germline CDR1 and CDR2: SGHNT and YYREEE (reference sequence). Losses at the gene ends were 1 base for V and 1 base for J; bases not matched to a gene: 1. This CDR3 comprises 14 residues.